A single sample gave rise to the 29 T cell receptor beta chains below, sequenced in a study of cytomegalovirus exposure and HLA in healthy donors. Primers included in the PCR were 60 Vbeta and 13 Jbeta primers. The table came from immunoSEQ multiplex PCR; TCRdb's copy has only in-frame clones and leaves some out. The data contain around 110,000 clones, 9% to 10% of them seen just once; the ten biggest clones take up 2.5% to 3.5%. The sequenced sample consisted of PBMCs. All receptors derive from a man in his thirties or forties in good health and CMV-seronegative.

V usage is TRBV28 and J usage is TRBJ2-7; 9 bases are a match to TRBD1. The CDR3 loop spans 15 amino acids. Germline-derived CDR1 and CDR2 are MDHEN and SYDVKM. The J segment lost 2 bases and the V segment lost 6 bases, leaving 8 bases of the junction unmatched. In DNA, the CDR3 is TGTGCCAGCAGGTTACCGGGACAGGGACCCTACGAGCAGTACTTC. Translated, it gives CASRLPGQGPYEQYF.

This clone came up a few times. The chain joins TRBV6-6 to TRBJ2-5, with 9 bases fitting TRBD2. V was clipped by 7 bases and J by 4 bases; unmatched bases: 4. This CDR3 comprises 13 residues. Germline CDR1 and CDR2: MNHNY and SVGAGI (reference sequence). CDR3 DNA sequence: TGTGCCAGCACCCGTAGCGGGGGAGAGACCCAGTACTTC. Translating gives CASTRSGGETQYF.

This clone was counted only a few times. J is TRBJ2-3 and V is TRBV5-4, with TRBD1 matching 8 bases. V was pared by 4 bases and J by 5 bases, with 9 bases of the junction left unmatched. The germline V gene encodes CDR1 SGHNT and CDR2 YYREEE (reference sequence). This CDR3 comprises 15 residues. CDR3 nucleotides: TGTGCCAGCAGCCAAAATACAGGGGGAGGAGATACGCAGTATTTT. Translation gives CASSQNTGGGDTQYF.

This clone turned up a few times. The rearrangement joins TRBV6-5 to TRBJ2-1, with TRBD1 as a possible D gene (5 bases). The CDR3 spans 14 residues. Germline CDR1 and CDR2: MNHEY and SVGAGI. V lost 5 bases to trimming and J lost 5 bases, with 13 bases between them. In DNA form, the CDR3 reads TGTGCCAGCAGTCTCCAAGACAGACACAATGAGCAGTTCTTC. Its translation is CASSLQDRHNEQFF.

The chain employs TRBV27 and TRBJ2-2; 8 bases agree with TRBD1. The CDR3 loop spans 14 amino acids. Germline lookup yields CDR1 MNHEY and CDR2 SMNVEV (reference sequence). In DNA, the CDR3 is TGTGCAACTACCCGGACAGGGAGCACCGGGGAGCTGTTTTTT. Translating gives CATTRTGSTGELFF.

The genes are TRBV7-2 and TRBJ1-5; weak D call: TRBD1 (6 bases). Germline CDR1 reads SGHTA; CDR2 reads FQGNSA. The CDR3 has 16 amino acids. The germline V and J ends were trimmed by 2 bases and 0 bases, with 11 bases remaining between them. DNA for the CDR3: TGTGCCAGCAGCTTACAGGGGCCCTATAGCAATCAGCCCCAGCATTTT. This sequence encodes CASSLQGPYSNQPQHF.

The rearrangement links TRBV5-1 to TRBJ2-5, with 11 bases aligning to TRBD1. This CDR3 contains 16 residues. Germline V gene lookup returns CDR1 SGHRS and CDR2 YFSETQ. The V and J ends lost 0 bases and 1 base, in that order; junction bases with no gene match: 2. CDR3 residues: CASSLAGTGGQETQYF. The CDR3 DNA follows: TGCGCCAGCAGCTTGGCCGGGACAGGGGGCCAAGAGACCCAGTACTTC.

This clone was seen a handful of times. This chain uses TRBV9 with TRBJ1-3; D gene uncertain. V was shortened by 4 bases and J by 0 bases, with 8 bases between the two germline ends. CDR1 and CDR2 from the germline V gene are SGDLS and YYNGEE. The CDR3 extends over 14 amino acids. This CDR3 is CASSRRGSGNTIYF. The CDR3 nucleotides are TGTGCCAGCAGCAGACGGGGCTCTGGAAACACCATATATTTT.

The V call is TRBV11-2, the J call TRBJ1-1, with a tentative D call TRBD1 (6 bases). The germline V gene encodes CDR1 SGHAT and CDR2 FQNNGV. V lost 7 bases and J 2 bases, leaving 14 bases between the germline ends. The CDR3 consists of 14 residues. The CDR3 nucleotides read TGTGCCAGCAACAGGGCAGCTAGAAACACTGAAGCTTTCTTT. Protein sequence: CASNRAARNTEAFF.

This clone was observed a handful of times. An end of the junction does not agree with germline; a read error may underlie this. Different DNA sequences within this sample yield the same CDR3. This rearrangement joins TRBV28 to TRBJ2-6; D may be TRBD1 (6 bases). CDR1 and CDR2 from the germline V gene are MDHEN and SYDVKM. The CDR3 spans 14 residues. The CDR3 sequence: CASLHRAGANVLTF. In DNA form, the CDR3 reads TGTGCCAGCCTACACAGGGCCGGGGCCAACGTTCTGACTTTC.

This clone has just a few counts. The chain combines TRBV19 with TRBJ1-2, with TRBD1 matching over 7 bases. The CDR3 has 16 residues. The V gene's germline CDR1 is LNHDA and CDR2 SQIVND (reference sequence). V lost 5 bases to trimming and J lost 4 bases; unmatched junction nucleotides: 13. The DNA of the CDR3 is TGTGCCAGTAGTGCCCGGGACAGCGTTCGCGCCTATGGCTACACCTTC. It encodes CASSARDSVRAYGYTF. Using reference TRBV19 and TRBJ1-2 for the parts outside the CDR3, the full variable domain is DGGITQSPKYLFRKEGQNVTLSCEQNLNHDAMYWYRQDPGQGLRLIYYSQIVNDFQKGDIAEGYSVSREKKESFPLTVTSAQKNPTAFYLCASSARDSVRAYGYTFGSGTRLTVV.

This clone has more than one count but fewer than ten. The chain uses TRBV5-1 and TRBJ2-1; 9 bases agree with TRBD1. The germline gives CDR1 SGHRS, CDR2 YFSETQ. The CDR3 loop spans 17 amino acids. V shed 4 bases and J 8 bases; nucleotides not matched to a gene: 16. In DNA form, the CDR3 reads TGCGCCAGCAGCGCTTCCCTTCCGGGACAGGGTGAATATGAGCAGTTCTTC. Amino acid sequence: CASSASLPGQGEYEQFF.

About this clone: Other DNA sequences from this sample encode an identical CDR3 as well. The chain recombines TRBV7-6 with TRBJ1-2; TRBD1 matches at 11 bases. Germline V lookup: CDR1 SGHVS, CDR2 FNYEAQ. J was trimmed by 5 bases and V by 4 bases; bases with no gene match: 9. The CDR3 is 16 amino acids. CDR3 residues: CASSSGQGASGYGYTF. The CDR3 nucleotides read TGTGCCAGCAGCTCCGGACAGGGGGCCTCTGGTTATGGCTACACCTTC.

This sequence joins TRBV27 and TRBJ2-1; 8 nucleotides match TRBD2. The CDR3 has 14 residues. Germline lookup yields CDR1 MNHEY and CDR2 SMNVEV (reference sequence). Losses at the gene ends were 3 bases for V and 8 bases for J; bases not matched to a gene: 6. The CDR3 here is CASSLVREAHEQFF. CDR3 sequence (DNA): TGTGCCAGCAGTTTGGTGCGGGAGGCACATGAGCAGTTCTTC.

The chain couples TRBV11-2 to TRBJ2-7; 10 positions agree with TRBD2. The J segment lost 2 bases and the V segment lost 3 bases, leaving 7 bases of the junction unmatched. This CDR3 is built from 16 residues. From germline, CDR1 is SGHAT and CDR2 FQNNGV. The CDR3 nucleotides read TGTGCCAGCAGCTTGGGTCTAGCGGGAGCTCCCTACGAGCAGTACTTC. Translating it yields CASSLGLAGAPYEQYF.

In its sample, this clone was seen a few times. This CDR3 is CASSQGYLEANYGYTF. The CDR3 DNA is TGCGCCAGCAGCCAAGGGTACCTCGAAGCGAACTATGGCTACACCTTC. V is TRBV4-3 and J is TRBJ1-2; D remains ambiguous. This CDR3 is 16 amino acids long. Per the germline V gene, CDR1 is LGHNA and CDR2 is YSLEER. Trimming left V 1 base short and J 2 bases short, with 14 bases between.

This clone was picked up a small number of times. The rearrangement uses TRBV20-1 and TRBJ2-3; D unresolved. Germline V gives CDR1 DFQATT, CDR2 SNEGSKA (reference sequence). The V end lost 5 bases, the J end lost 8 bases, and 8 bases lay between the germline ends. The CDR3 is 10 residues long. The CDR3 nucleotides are TGCAGTGCTGTCCTCGGTACGCAGTATTTT. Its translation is CSAVLGTQYF.

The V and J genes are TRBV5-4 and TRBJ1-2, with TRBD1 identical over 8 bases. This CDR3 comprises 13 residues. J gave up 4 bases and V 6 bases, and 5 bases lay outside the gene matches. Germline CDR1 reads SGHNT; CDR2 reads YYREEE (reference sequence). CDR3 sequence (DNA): TGTGCCAGCACCCCTGGACAGGGCTATGGCTACACCTTC. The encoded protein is CASTPGQGYGYTF.

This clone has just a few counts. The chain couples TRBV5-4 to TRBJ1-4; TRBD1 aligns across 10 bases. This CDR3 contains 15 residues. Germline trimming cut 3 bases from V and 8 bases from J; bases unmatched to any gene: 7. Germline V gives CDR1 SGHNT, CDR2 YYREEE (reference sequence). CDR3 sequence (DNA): TGTGCCAGCAGCTCGACAGGGGGCCATCGGGAAAAACTGTTTTTT. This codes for CASSSTGGHREKLFF.

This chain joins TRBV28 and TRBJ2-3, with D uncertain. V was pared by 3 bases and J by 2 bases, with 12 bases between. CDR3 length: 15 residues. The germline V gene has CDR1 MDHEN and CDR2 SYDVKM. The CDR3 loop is CASSFRLFSTDTQYF. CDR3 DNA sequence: TGTGCCAGCAGTTTTCGACTTTTTTCCACAGATACGCAGTATTTT.

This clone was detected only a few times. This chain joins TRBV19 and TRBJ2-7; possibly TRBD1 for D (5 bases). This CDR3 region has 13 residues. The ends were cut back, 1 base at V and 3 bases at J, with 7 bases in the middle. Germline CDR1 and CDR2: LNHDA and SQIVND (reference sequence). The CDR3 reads CASSIGTHYEQYF. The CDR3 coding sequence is TGTGCCAGTAGTATAGGGACACACTACGAGCAGTACTTC.

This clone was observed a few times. This CDR3 is CASSENHRGDTQYF. For the CDR3, the DNA is TGCGCCAGCAGTGAGAACCACAGGGGGGATACGCAGTATTTT. The rearrangement uses TRBV10-2 and TRBJ2-3, with 8 positions matching TRBD1. The CDR3 length is 14 residues. CDR1 is WSHSY and CDR2 is SAAADI in the germline V gene. V lost 2 bases, J lost 6 bases, and 4 bases stayed unmatched.

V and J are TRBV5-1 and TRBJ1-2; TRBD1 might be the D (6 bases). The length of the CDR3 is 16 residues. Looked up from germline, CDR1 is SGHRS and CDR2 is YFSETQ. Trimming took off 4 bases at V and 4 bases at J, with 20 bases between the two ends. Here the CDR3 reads CASSPRGGLLAYGYTF. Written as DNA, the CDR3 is TGCGCCAGCAGCCCCCGGGGGGGGCTTTTAGCCTATGGCTACACCTTC.

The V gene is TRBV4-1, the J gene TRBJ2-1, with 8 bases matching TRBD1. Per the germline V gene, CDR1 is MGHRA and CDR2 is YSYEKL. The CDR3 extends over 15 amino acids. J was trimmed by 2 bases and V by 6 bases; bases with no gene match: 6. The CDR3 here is CASSHDRGTYNEQFF. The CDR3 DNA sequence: TGCGCCAGCAGTCATGACAGGGGAACCTACAATGAGCAGTTCTTC.

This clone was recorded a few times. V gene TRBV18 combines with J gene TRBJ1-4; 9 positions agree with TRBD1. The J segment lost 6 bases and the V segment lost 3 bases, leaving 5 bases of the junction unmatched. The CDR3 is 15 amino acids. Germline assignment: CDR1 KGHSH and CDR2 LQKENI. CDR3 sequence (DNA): TGTGCCAGCTCACCCCGTCGGGACAGGGATGAAAAACTGTTTTTT. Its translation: CASSPRRDRDEKLFF.

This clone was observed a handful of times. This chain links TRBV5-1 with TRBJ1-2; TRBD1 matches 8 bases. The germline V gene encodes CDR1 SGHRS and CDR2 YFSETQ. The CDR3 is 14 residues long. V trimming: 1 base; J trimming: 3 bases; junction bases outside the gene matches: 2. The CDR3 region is CASSLYRGDYGYTF. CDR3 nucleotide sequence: TGCGCCAGCAGCTTGTACAGGGGGGACTATGGCTACACCTTC. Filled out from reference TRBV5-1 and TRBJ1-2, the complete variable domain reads KAGVTQTPRYLIKTRGQQVTLSCSPISGHRSVSWYQQTPGQGLQFLFEYFSETQRNKGNFPGRFSGRQFSNSRSEMNVSTLELGDSALYLCASSLYRGDYGYTFGSGTRLTVV.

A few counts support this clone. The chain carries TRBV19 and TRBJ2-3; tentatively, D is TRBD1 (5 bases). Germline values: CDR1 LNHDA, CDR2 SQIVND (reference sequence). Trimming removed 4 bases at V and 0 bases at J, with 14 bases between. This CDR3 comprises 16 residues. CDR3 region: CASSTLVGPSTDTQYF. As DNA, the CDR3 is TGTGCCAGTAGTACTTTAGTGGGGCCGAGCACAGATACGCAGTATTTT.

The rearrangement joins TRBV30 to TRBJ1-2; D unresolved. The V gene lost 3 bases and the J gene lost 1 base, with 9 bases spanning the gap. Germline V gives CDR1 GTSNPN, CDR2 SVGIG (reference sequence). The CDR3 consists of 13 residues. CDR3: CAWSRGDNYGYTF. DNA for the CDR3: TGTGCCTGGAGCCGCGGCGATAACTATGGCTACACCTTC.

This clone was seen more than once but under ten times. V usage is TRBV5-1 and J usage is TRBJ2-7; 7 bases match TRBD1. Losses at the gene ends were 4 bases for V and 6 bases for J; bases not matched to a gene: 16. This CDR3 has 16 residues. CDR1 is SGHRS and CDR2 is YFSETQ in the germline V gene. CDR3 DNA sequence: TGCGCCAGCAGCACCCCGGAGACAGGGTCATCGAGCGAGCAGTACTTC. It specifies CASSTPETGSSSEQYF. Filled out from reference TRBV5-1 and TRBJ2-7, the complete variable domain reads KAGVTQTPRYLIKTRGQQVTLSCSPISGHRSVSWYQQTPGQGLQFLFEYFSETQRNKGNFPGRFSGRQFSNSRSEMNVSTLELGDSALYLCASSTPETGSSSEQYFGPGTRLTVT.